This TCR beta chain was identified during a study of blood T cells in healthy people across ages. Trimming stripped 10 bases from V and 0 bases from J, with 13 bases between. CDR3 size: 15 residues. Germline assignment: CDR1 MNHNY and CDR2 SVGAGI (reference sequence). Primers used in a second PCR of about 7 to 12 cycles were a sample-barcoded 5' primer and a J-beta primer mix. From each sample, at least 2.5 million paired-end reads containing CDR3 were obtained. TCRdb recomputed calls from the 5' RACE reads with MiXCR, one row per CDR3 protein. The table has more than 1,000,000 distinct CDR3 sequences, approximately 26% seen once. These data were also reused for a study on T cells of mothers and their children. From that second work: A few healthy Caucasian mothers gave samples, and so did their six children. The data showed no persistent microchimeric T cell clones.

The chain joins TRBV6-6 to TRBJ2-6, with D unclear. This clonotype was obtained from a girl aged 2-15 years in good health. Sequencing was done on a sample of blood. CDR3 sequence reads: CANSLTHSGANVLTF. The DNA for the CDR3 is TGTGCCAACAGCCTGACTCACTCTGGGGCCAACGTCCTGACTTTC.